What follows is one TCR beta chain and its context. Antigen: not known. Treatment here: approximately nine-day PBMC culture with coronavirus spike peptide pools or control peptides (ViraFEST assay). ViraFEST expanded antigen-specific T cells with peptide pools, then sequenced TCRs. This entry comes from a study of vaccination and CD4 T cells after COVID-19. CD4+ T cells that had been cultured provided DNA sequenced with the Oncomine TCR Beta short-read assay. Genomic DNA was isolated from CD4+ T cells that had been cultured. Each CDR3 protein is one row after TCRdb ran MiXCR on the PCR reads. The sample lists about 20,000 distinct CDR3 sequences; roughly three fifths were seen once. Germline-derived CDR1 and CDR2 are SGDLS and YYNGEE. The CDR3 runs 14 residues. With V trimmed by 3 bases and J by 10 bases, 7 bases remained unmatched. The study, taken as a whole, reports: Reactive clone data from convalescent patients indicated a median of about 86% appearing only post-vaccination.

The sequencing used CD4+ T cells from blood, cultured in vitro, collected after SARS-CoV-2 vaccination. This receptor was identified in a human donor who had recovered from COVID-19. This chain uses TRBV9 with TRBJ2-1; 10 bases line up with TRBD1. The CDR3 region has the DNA TGTGCCAGCAGCGCCGGGACAGGGGCGCGGGAGCAGTTCTTC. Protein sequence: CASSAGTGAREQFF. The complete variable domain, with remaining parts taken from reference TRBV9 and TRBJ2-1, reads DSGVTQTPKHLITATGQRVTLRCSPRSGDLSVYWYQQSLDQGLQFLIQYYNGEERAKGNILERFSAQQFPDLHSELNLSSLELGDSALYFCASSAGTGAREQFFGPGTRLTVL.